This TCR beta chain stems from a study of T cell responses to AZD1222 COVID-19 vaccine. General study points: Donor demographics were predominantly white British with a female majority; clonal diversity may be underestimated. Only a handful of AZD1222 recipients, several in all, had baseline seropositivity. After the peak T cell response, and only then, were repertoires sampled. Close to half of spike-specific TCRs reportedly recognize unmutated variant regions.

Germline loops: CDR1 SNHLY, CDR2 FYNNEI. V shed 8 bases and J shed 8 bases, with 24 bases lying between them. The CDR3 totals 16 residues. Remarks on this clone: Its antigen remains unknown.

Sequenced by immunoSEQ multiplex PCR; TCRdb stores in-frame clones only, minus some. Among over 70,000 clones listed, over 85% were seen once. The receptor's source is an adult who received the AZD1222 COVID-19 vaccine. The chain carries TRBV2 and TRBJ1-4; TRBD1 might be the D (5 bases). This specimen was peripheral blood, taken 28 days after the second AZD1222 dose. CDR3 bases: TGTGCCAGCGGTTCAGGCCTCGCGGGACTCGGGGAAAAACTGTTTTTT. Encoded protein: CASGSGLAGLGEKLFF.